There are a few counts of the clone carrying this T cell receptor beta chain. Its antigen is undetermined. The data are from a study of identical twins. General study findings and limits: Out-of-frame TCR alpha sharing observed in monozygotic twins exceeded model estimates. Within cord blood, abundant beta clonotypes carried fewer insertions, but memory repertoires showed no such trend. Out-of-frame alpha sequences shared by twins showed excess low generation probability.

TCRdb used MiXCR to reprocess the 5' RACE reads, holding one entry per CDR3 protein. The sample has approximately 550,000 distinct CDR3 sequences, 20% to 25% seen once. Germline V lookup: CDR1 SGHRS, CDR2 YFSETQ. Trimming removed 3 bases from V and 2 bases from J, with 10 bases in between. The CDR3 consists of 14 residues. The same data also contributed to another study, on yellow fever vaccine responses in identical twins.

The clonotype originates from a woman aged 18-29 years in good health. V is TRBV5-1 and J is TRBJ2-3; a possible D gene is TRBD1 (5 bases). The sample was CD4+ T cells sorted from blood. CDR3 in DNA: TGCGCCAGCAGCTCCCCGACAGACACAGATACGCAGTATTTT. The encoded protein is CASSSPTDTDTQYF.